One and the same sample provided the 21 T cell receptor beta chains below, sequenced in a study of CD8+ T cells in alopecia areata. Indicated treatment: oral pan-JAK inhibitor, 5-10 mg twice daily. RNA was extracted and reverse transcribed into cDNA as the sequencing template. Sequenced by immunoSEQ multiplex PCR; TCRdb stores in-frame clones only, minus some. The table has around 170,000 clones, 40% to 55% seen once; the top ten hold 10%. The source was CD8+ T cells sorted from blood, collected around week 54, from a patient treated with tofacitinib. The source of these receptors is a human donor with alopecia areata.

This chain connects TRBV5-1 to TRBJ1-5, with D unresolved. The germline V gene encodes CDR1 SGHRS and CDR2 YFSETQ. CDR3 length: 14 residues. V lost 0 bases and J lost 2, with 6 bases in between. Here the CDR3 reads CASSLDTRNQPQHF. The CDR3 region has the DNA TGCGCCAGCAGCTTGGACACCCGCAATCAGCCCCAGCATTTT.

This clone was detected a few times. The V call is TRBV23-1, the J call TRBJ2-1; D possibly uses TRBD1 or TRBD2 (6 bases each). TRBV23-1 is given ORF status, its function remaining uncertain. V lost 3 bases and J lost 0, with 15 bases in between. This CDR3 spans 17 amino acids. CDR3 protein: CASSQKGGTTSYNEQFF. Written as DNA, the CDR3 is TGCGCCAGCAGTCAGAAGGGGGGCACGACCTCCTACAATGAGCAGTTCTTC.

V is TRBV12-5 and J is TRBJ1-5; tentatively, D is TRBD1 (5 bases). The CDR3 runs to 19 residues. Trimming took off 0 bases at V and 1 base at J, with 19 bases between the two ends. Germline V gene data show CDR1 as LGHNT and CDR2 as FRNRAP. Here the CDR3 DNA reads TGTGCTAGTGGTTTGGTACTCGGCAGGGATGTTAGAAGCAATCAGCCCCAGCATTTT. Translated: CASGLVLGRDVRSNQPQHF.

In its sample, this clone was seen a few times. The rearrangement uses TRBV27 and TRBJ2-2, with unresolved D. The ends were cut back, 5 bases at V and 7 bases at J, with 11 bases in the middle. The CDR3 is 13 residues long. Germline V gene lookup returns CDR1 MNHEY and CDR2 SMNVEV (reference sequence). Here the CDR3 reads CASSPPWGGELFF. The CDR3 region has the DNA TGTGCCAGCAGTCCCCCCTGGGGCGGGGAGCTGTTTTTT.

This clone was found a few times. V gene TRBV27 combines with J gene TRBJ2-7, with TRBD1 matching 10 bases. Per germline, CDR1 MNHEY and CDR2 SMNVEV (reference sequence). The CDR3 length is 14 residues. The J segment lost 3 bases and the V segment lost 3 bases, leaving 2 bases of the junction unmatched. The CDR3 sequence: CASSFGDRGYEQYF. For the CDR3, the DNA is TGTGCCAGCAGTTTCGGGGACAGGGGCTACGAGCAGTACTTC.

The chain employs TRBV12-5 and TRBJ2-7, with 8 nucleotides matching TRBD1. The CDR3 totals 16 residues. The J segment lost 2 bases and the V segment lost 1 base, leaving 7 bases of the junction unmatched. The V gene's germline CDR1 is LGHNT and CDR2 FRNRAP. Written as DNA, the CDR3 is TGTGCTAGTGGTTTGGGCCCGGGACAGGAGGCCTACGAGCAGTACTTC. It codes for CASGLGPGQEAYEQYF.

This clone was observed a single time. The CDR3 DNA is TGTGCCTGGAGTCGGGGGGCGGGGTTTGATGAGCAGTTCTTC. Its protein product is CAWSRGAGFDEQFF. The chain is built from TRBV30 and TRBJ2-1; maybe TRBD2 (7 bases). The CDR3 is 14 residues long. Trimming pared 2 bases from V and 8 bases from J, leaving 16 bases between. Germline V gene lookup returns CDR1 GTSNPN and CDR2 SVGIG (reference sequence).

The V call is TRBV30, the J call TRBJ1-2; tentatively, D is TRBD1 (6 bases). The CDR3 is made up of 12 amino acids. The V gene lost 4 bases and the J gene lost 8 bases, with 14 bases spanning the gap. CDR1 is GTSNPN and CDR2 is SVGIG in the germline V gene (reference sequence). The CDR3 loop is CAWIRGASGYTF. The CDR3 DNA reads TGTGCCTGGATACGGGGGGCCTCGGGCTACACCTTC.

This clone has more than one count but fewer than ten. The chain links TRBV13 to TRBJ2-1; the match to TRBD2 covers 7 bases. Germline-derived CDR1 and CDR2 are PRHDT and FYEKMQ (reference sequence). The CDR3 sequence is 15 residues long. After removal of 3 bases from V and 1 base from J, the junction contained 3 bases not matched to a gene. CDR3 residues: CASSFGRLSYNEQFF. The CDR3 region has the DNA TGTGCCAGCAGCTTCGGGAGGCTTTCCTACAATGAGCAGTTCTTC.

V and J are TRBV15 and TRBJ1-1, with unresolved D. CDR3 length: 13 amino acids. Germline V CDR1 and CDR2: LNHNV, YYDKDF (reference sequence). V lost 0 bases and J 1 base, leaving 3 bases between the germline ends. The CDR3 region has the DNA TGTGCCACCAGCAGAGAGAGGAACACTGAAGCTTTCTTT. This sequence encodes CATSRERNTEAFF.

This clone came up a few times. The J gene is TRBJ2-3, the V gene TRBV2; the D gene is possibly TRBD1 (5 bases). Germline CDR1 and CDR2: SNHLY and FYNNEI. V lost 4 bases and J lost 1, with 15 bases in between. The CDR3 sequence is 16 residues long. CDR3 nucleotide sequence: TGTGCCAGCAGTGGTGGACAATCCAGGGGCACAGATACGCAGTATTTT. It encodes CASSGGQSRGTDTQYF.

Remarks on this clone: This sample includes further DNA sequences coding for the same CDR3. The V gene is TRBV30, the J gene TRBJ2-7; a weak D match, TRBD1 (5 bases). The CDR3 contains 11 residues. The germline CDR1 and CDR2 sequences are GTSNPN and SVGIG (reference sequence). V was clipped by 2 bases and J by 3 bases, with 5 bases between them. The CDR3 protein is CAWSRGYEQYF. The CDR3 coding sequence is TGTGCCTGGAGTAGGGGCTACGAGCAGTACTTC.

This clone was counted a single time. The V call is TRBV29-1, the J call TRBJ1-2; 7 nucleotides align to TRBD1. The CDR3 has 12 amino acids. Germline lookup yields CDR1 SQVTM and CDR2 ANQGSEA. V trimming: 7 bases; J trimming: 6 bases; junction bases outside the gene matches: 8. The CDR3 DNA reads TGCAGCGCGGTTAGGGGGCGCCATGGCTACACCTTC. As protein: CSAVRGRHGYTF.

This clone turned up a few times. This sequence joins TRBV5-1 and TRBJ1-2; TRBD1 might be the D (6 bases). V was clipped by 3 bases and J by 7 bases, with 13 bases between them. Germline CDR1 SGHRS, CDR2 YFSETQ. The CDR3 totals 13 residues. The CDR3, as DNA: TGCGCCAGCAGCTCGGACAGTTCCCCTGGCTACACCTTC. It codes for CASSSDSSPGYTF.

There are a few counts of this clone. J is TRBJ1-6 and V is TRBV9; the D is unclear. V was pared by 4 bases and J by 10 bases, with 18 bases between. Germline CDR1 is SGDLS and CDR2 is YYNGEE. CDR3 length: 15 residues. The DNA of the CDR3 is TGTGCCAGCAGCCCCCGGACGGATTCCGGGTCACCCCTCCACTTT. This codes for CASSPRTDSGSPLHF. The full variable domain, in which reference TRBV9 and TRBJ1-6 provide the parts outside the CDR3, is DSGVTQTPKHLITATGQRVTLRCSPRSGDLSVYWYQQSLDQGLQFLIQYYNGEERAKGNILERFSAQQFPDLHSELNLSSLELGDSALYFCASSPRTDSGSPLHFGNGTRLTVT.

The chain links TRBV2 to TRBJ2-3; D is possibly TRBD2 (7 bases). Germline CDR1 SNHLY, CDR2 FYNNEI. V was trimmed by 6 bases and J by 6 bases, leaving 19 bases between them. This CDR3 spans 15 amino acids. The CDR3 sequence is CASRAGEGLLDTQYF. The CDR3 nucleotides are TGTGCCAGCAGGGCAGGGGAGGGCCTTTTGGATACGCAGTATTTT.

This clone occurred a few times. This chain uses TRBV29-1 with TRBJ2-1; TRBD2 matches at 7 bases. The CDR3 contains 13 residues. After removal of 6 bases from V and 6 bases from J, the junction contained 8 bases not matched to a gene. Germline V CDR1 and CDR2: SQVTM, ANQGSEA. CDR3 sequence: CSVHEAGVNEQFF. In DNA, the CDR3 is TGCAGCGTCCATGAGGCGGGGGTCAATGAGCAGTTCTTC.

V usage is TRBV4-3 and J usage is TRBJ1-6, with TRBD1 as a possible D gene (5 bases). V lost 0 bases and J lost 4, with 19 bases in between. Germline V lookup: CDR1 LGHNA, CDR2 YSLEER. CDR3 length: 19 amino acids. DNA for the CDR3: TGCGCCAGCAGCCAAGAGTCCGGCGGGGGGACGGGATATAATTCACCCCTCCACTTT. As protein: CASSQESGGGTGYNSPLHF.

This chain joins TRBV14 and TRBJ2-5; 7 bases align to TRBD1. V dropped 2 bases and J dropped 2; count of bases not matched to a gene: 5. This CDR3 spans 15 amino acids. CDR1 is SGHDN and CDR2 is FVKESK in the germline V gene. In DNA, the CDR3 is TGTGCCAGCAGCCAATCGGACAGGCGACAAGAGACCCAGTACTTC. It yields the protein CASSQSDRRQETQYF. Complete variable domain (other parts from reference TRBV14 and TRBJ2-5): EAGVTQFPSHSVIEKGQTVTLRCDPISGHDNLYWYRRVMGKEIKFLLHFVKESKQDESGMPNNRFLAERTGGTYSTLKVQPAELEDSGVYFCASSQSDRRQETQYFGPGTRLLVL.

Regarding this clone: The junction shows a germline mismatch at one end, possibly a read error. The chain joins TRBV11-2 to TRBJ2-1; D possibly matches TRBD1 or TRBD2 (5 bases each). This CDR3 is built from 18 residues. Germline V gene lookup returns CDR1 SGHAT and CDR2 FQNNGV. The CDR3 loop reads CASSLGFGASSSYNEQFF. CDR3 nucleotide sequence: TGTGCCAGCAGTTTAGGGTTCGGGGCTTCGAGCTCCTACAATGAGCAGTTCTTC.

The rearrangement joins TRBV9 to TRBJ1-1; D possibly corresponds to TRBD1 (5 bases). The CDR3 consists of 15 residues. V gave up 0 bases and J gave up 1 base, with 10 bases separating them. Germline V gene data show CDR1 as SGDLS and CDR2 as YYNGEE. CDR3: CASSVGGARNTEAFF. In DNA form, the CDR3 reads TGTGCCAGCAGCGTAGGTGGGGCTCGGAACACTGAAGCTTTCTTT.